This T cell receptor (beta chain) is from a study of vaccination and CD4 T cells after COVID-19. Study at large: Controls used CEFX viral epitopes (positive), HIV-1 Nef peptides (negative), or no peptide. Study results and limitations: Post-vaccination reactive clonotypes (median roughly 37) did not differ significantly from post-infection (under 22).

In regard to this clonotype: Its antigen is currently unknown.

An Oncomine TCR Beta short-read assay was used to sequence the DNA from cultured CD4+ T cells. TCRdb redid the calling of the PCR reads with MiXCR, one entry per CDR3 protein. The sample has 14,000 to 15,000 distinct CDR3 sequences; around 45% are singletons. The ends were cut back, 3 bases at V and 0 bases at J, with 7 bases in the middle. The CDR3 runs to 14 residues. From germline, CDR1 is MNHEY and CDR2 SVGEGT. Specified treatment: roughly ten-day PBMC culture with coronavirus spike peptide pools or control peptides (ViraFEST assay). This sequence was found in a human donor who had recovered from COVID-19. The chain has TRBV6-2 or TRBV6-3 and TRBJ2-3; D unresolved. The sequencing sample was made of CD4+ T cells from blood, cultured in vitro. The CDR3 DNA sequence: TGTGCCAGCAGTTATGAGGCCAGCACAGATACGCAGTATTTT. Protein: CASSYEASTDTQYF.